These T cell receptor beta chains were read from a single sample in a study of OX40 agonist ivuxolimab in advanced cancers. The protocol was immunoSEQ multiplex PCR, while the TCRdb copy is restricted to in-frame clones and leaves out a portion. The sample comprises 20,000 to 25,000 clones, 65% to 85% of which are singletons, and under 25% rests with the top ten. The material was CD4+ or CD8+ T cells sorted from blood, obtained in a trial of the OX40 agonist ivuxolimab. The receptors shown here come from an adult with an advanced solid tumor such as melanoma, head and neck, liver or kidney cancer. The CDR3 runs from the conserved cysteine through the conserved F or W. The order of the fields is clone size, J gene, V gene, D gene, CDR3 protein, CDR3 DNA. D genes are given only for firm matches. Clone size is not always given. Where it is, it says once, few, many or a class for expanded clones.

. | TRBJ1-6 | TRBV4-3 | . | CASSRSLSDSPLHF | TGCGCCAGCAGCCGTTCCCTCAGCGATTCACCCCTCCACTTT
few | TRBJ1-2 | TRBV4-1 | . | CASRGDTVLYGYTF | TGCGCCAGCCGCGGGGACACGGTCCTCTATGGCTACACCTTC
. | TRBJ1-2 | TRBV4-3 | . | CASSQRQGGDGYTF | TGCGCCAGCAGCCAACGGCAGGGTGGGGATGGCTACACCTTC
. | TRBJ1-3 | TRBV29-1 | . | CSVVGGDGNTIYF | TGCAGCGTTGTGGGGGGTGACGGAAACACCATATATTTT
. | TRBJ1-1 | TRBV7-8 | . | CASSLEPGTEAFF | TGTGCCAGCAGCTTAGAGCCGGGAACTGAAGCTTTCTTT
. | TRBJ2-5 | TRBV15 | . | CATSIDRDQETQYF | TGTGCCACCAGCATCGACCGAGACCAAGAGACCCAGTACTTC
. | TRBJ1-1 | TRBV6-5 | TRBD1 | CASSYSGRGETEAFF | TGTGCCAGCAGTTACTCCGGCAGGGGGGAGACTGAAGCTTTCTTT
. | TRBJ1-5 | TRBV11-3 | . | CASSLEENQPQHF | TGTGCCAGCAGCTTAGAGGAGAATCAGCCCCAGCATTTT
. | TRBJ2-3 | TRBV19 | TRBD1 | CASSRGQGTDTQYF | TGTGCCAGTAGCCGCGGACAGGGGACAGATACGCAGTATTTT
. | TRBJ2-2 | TRBV10-3 | . | CAISASNTGELFF | TGTGCCATCAGTGCGAGTAACACCGGGGAGCTGTTTTTT
. | TRBJ1-5 | TRBV19 | . | CASSIGGQPQHF | TGTGCCAGTAGTATCGGGGGGCAGCCCCAGCATTTT
. | TRBJ2-7 | TRBV5-6 | . | CASRRDSSYEQYF | TGTGCCAGCAGGCGGGACAGCTCCTACGAGCAGTACTTC
. | TRBJ1-2 | TRBV7-2 | . | CASSLTDHPSNYGYTF | TGTGCCAGCAGCTTAACAGATCATCCGTCTAACTATGGCTACACCTTC
once | TRBJ2-2 | TRBV27 | TRBD2 | CASSLSMGRGGAGELFF | TGTGCCAGCAGTTTATCGATGGGAAGGGGAGGGGCCGGGGAGCTGTTTTTT
. | TRBJ2-7 | TRBV7-2 | . | CASSPGFSKHYEQYF | TGTGCCAGCAGCCCCGGGTTCTCCAAACACTACGAGCAGTACTTC
. | TRBJ2-3 | TRBV7-9 | . | CASSDHEGLSDTQYF | TGTGCCAGCAGCGATCACGAGGGTCTGTCCGATACGCAGTATTTT
. | TRBJ1-1 | TRBV9 | . | CASSVAGVSTEAFF | TGTGCCAGCAGCGTAGCTGGGGTGAGCACTGAAGCTTTCTTT
. | TRBJ2-6 | TRBV9 | . | CASSLWGSGANVLTF | TGTGCCAGCAGCCTTTGGGGCTCTGGGGCCAACGTCCTGACTTTC
. | TRBJ1-4 | TRBV2 | . | CASRPDPSTNEKLFF | TGTGCCAGCAGACCCGATCCCTCAACTAATGAAAAACTGTTTTTT
. | TRBJ2-7 | TRBV6-6 | TRBD1 | CASSGTGTGIYEQYF | TGTGCCAGCAGCGGAACCGGGACAGGGATTTACGAGCAGTACTTC
. | TRBJ2-7 | TRBV7-9 | . | CASSFSGETYEQYF | TGTGCCAGCAGCTTTTCTGGGGAAACCTACGAGCAGTACTTC